Sequencing of this TCR beta chain was carried out in a study of long-term antiretroviral therapy in people with HIV. Overall study: First collections came about a decade before the 2015 immediate-ART recommendation.

V trimming: 3 bases; J trimming: 4 bases; junction bases outside the gene matches: 3. There are 15 residues in the CDR3. Germline V lookup: CDR1 MNHEY, CDR2 SMNVEV (reference sequence). A single count supports this clone. The antigen is not known. Study conclusions and caveats: Although diversity increased after ART, it remained lower than in transplant donor controls. Repertoires looked antigen-experienced, with only a slight naive shift after ART.

Each donor had at least one pre-ART and at least two post-ART PBMC samples. They ran version v3.0 of the immunoSEQ assay at survey level. Using immunoSEQ multiplex PCR, the repertoire was profiled, and TCRdb retains in-frame clones only, with some absent. The data hold more than 20,000 clones, with almost 85% observed a single time. This chain links TRBV27 with TRBJ2-3, with TRBD1 identical over 11 bases. The starting material was unsorted PBMCs, obtained 0.3 years after starting antiretroviral therapy. The receptor comes from a man in his forties or fifties with HIV. The CDR3 bases are TGTGCCAGCAGTTTGGGACAGGGGGTACCAGATACGCAGTATTTT. Its protein is CASSLGQGVPDTQYF.